This T cell receptor beta chain was captured in a study of CD8 T cells in ankylosing spondylitis. Findings and limits, study-wide: Among TCR beta sequences, a motif of eight highly homologous variants appeared characteristic of ankylosing spondylitis blood.

MiXCR, run by TCRdb on the 5' RACE reads, gives a single entry per CDR3 protein. The sample lists fewer than 450,000 distinct CDR3 sequences; roughly 18% were seen once. Trimming took 5 bases from V and 10 from J, leaving 15 bases between them. The CDR3 is made up of 13 amino acids. Germline CDR1 is LNHDA and CDR2 is SQIVND (reference sequence). As regards this clonotype: No antigen is known for it.

This sequence was found in a male donor with ankylosing spondylitis. V usage is TRBV19 and J usage is TRBJ2-1; D is ambiguous. The sequencing sample was made of blood, either unsorted or a sorted T cell fraction (not recorded which). The CDR3 DNA is TGTGCCAGTAGTTCCCGTTCTGACTCAGAGCAGTTCTTC. It codes for CASSSRSDSEQFF.